This T cell receptor beta chain was sequenced in a study of T cell responses to AZD1222 COVID-19 vaccine. The length of the CDR3 is 12 residues. V gave up 6 bases and J gave up 4 bases, with 9 bases separating them. The repertoire was sequenced with immunoSEQ multiplex PCR; TCRdb's copy has only in-frame clones and lacks some. The sample gives 150,000 to 200,000 clones, around nine tenths of which show up once; more than 7% is in the top ten. A remark on this clone: Its cognate antigen is unknown. Other DNA sequences in this specimen translate into the identical CDR3.

Study findings and constraints: Spike-specific TCRs gained breadth and depth after people received two AZD1222 doses. Among AZD1222 vaccinees, only 6 or 7 were seropositive at baseline. There were vaccine-associated CD4 TCRs across spike, dominant at 160-218 and 743-854.

The sample consisted of peripheral blood, taken on day 0 of AZD1222 vaccination. The source of this sequence is an adult in good health. The chain employs TRBV12-3 or TRBV12-4 and TRBJ2-5; D is undetermined. The CDR3 protein is CASSPTPETQYF. The DNA for the CDR3 is TGTGCCAGCAGCCCCACCCCAGAGACCCAGTACTTC.